This record covers a single T cell receptor beta chain. The entry originates in a study of blood T cell repertoires in COVID-19. Study summary: Acute and convalescent COVID-19 samples came from the United States, Italy and Spain. PBMCs, B-cell-depleted T cells, or T cells were the source of the cDNA or gDNA that made up the material.

Per the authors' pipeline: It was from reference gene primer amplification that nucleated cell counts were estimated. This table comes from immunoSEQ multiplex PCR, and its TCRdb copy is limited to in-frame clones, with some not included. That table is the source of V, J and clone size, and D and trimming were worked out from the DNA. The sample gives about 91,000 clones, approximately 90% of which show up once; more than 4.5% is in the top ten. Germline CDR1 SGHTS, CDR2 YDEGEE. The CDR3 is 18 amino acids. V lost 2 bases, J lost 3 bases, and 9 bases stayed unmatched. This chain uses TRBV5-8 with TRBJ2-1, with 12 bases identical to TRBD2. Input material: peripheral blood. The receptor's source is a man between 65 and 85 years old with acute or convalescent COVID-19. CDR3 DNA sequence: TGTGCCAGCAGCTTACTAGCGGGGGGCTCCCGGTTCTACAATGAGCAGTTCTTC. It translates to CASSLLAGGSRFYNEQFF.